This TCR beta chain was found in a study of shared clonotypes between healthy human individuals. Of note for this clone: The antigen remains undetermined.

CDR1 is MGHDK, CDR2 SYGVNS, per germline. CDR3 length: 14 residues. V was pared by 2 bases and J by 3 bases, with 8 bases between. Assay: immunoSEQ multiplex PCR; the TCRdb copy retains only in-frame clones and omits some. Seen here are around 240,000 clones, approximately 65% observed once, and the top ten hold 8.5% to 14%. Study outcomes and limitations: Generation probability values for non-shared clonotypes were lower than those for clonotypes shared by all four donors. The naive CD4 repertoires of four donors were compared, and around 5% of clonotypes were shared.

The V gene is TRBV25-1, the J gene TRBJ1-5; D possibly corresponds to TRBD1 (6 bases). The sample comprised memory CD4+ T cells sorted from blood. Specified subset: CD45RA-negative fraction. The receptor was derived from a man younger than 45 in good health. The CDR3 bases are TGTGCCAGCAGTGAACCAGGGGTCAATCAGCCCCAGCATTTT. It translates to CASSEPGVNQPQHF.